The sequence of this T cell receptor beta chain was determined in a study of blood T cell repertoires in COVID-19. The CDR3 loop spans 13 amino acids. Assay: immunoSEQ multiplex PCR; the TCRdb copy retains only in-frame clones and omits some. Here the sample spans 300,000 to 400,000 clones, 88% being singletons. The TCR sequence derives from a woman in her 70s with COVID-19, enrolled during active disease. The chain couples TRBV21-1 to TRBJ1-1. TRBV21-1 is flagged as a pseudogene. The sequenced sample was peripheral blood. The CDR3 DNA reads as TGTGCCGTCCGGGATCCAATGAACACTGAAGCTTTCTTT. Residues: CAVRDPMNTEAFF.